This TCR beta chain emerged from a study of lymphopenia after photon versus proton radiotherapy. Concerning this clone itself: Its antigen is as yet unknown.

Study-level results: Post-nadir TCR diversity decline inversely tracked overall survival among those who died. After lymphocyte nadir, photon-treated repertoires showed oligoclonal expansion, especially CD8+ Temra. Photon-treated patients lost naive T cells and TCR diversity; proton-treated stayed stable. Only patients who died were analyzed for survival; proton advantage is unproven.

Sequencing was performed with immunoSEQ multiplex PCR; in TCRdb, only in-frame clones are kept and a portion is missing. The sample records about 65,000 clones, 87% being singletons. Germline V gene sequence: CDR1 SGHRS, CDR2 YFSETQ. This CDR3 is 15 amino acids long. The trim removed 0 bases at V and 7 bases at J, leaving 10 bases unmatched. The receptor was isolated from a man older than 75 with esophageal cancer. V usage is TRBV5-1 and J usage is TRBJ2-7; 7 nucleotides agree with TRBD1. The sequencing used peripheral blood, collected from a patient treated with proton-based radiotherapy. CDR3 nucleotides: TGCGCCAGCAGCTTGGAGTGGGCAGGGGGAACTGAGCAGTACTTC. Its translation: CASSLEWAGGTEQYF. The whole variable domain, remainder taken from reference TRBV5-1 and TRBJ2-7, is KAGVTQTPRYLIKTRGQQVTLSCSPISGHRSVSWYQQTPGQGLQFLFEYFSETQRNKGNFPGRFSGRQFSNSRSEMNVSTLELGDSALYLCASSLEWAGGTEQYFGPGTRLTVT.